This TCR beta chain was identified in a study of cytomegalovirus exposure and HLA in healthy donors. Study-wide background: Samples from HLA-typed donors yielded 65 million to 90 million unique TCRs in an early data release.

A remark on this clone: Its antigen is unidentified.

The study ran its PCR with 60 Vbeta and 13 Jbeta primers. Generated by immunoSEQ multiplex PCR, the TCRdb table keeps only in-frame clones and is missing some. Reported are roughly 64,000 clones; the ten largest clones contain 3.5% to 4%. This CDR3 comprises 15 residues. Germline V gives CDR1 MRHNA, CDR2 SNTAGT. V was shortened by 4 bases and J by 8 bases, with 18 bases between the two germline ends. Notes on the study in general: Among donors in an Asian-associated ancestry cluster, a later analysis reportedly found fewer N-insertions than the roughly 700-donor mean. For TCR beta chains, V- and J-gene trimming was later linked to a missense DCLRE1C variant.

Sequences were obtained from PBMCs. V usage is TRBV6-4 and J usage is TRBJ2-1; tentatively, D is TRBD2 (7 bases). The receptor was isolated from a woman between 18 and 29 years old in good health and CMV-seronegative. The CDR3 protein is CASSVGGAGSYEQFF. CDR3 nucleotide sequence: TGTGCCAGCAGTGTTGGGGGGGCGGGGAGCTATGAGCAGTTCTTC.